The 3 T cell receptor beta chains presented below share a single source sample, sequenced in a study of vaccination and CD4 T cells after COVID-19 (dated by TCRdb to 2022 to 2024). Their recognized antigens are unknown. Library construction relied on PCR. Instrument used: Illumina iSeq 100. At the Johns Hopkins FTIC core, DNA from the cultured CD4+ T cells underwent TCR sequencing with the Oncomine TCR Beta short-read assay. TCRdb handled the public reads itself, with Q25 trimming in fastp and clone calling in MiXCR, and kept productive beta chains. Each entry is one CDR3 protein sequence, shown with its most common DNA and genes. This sample is represented by approximately 16,000 distinct CDR3 sequences; about 48% of them were singletons. The ten biggest clones cover about 4.2% of the sample. This specimen's treatment or condition label, per the study, means: roughly 10-day PBMC culture with coronavirus spike peptide pools or control peptides (ViraFEST assay).

This sample comprised CD4+ T cells from blood, cultured in vitro, obtained before SARS-CoV-2 vaccination. The receptors were gathered from a human donor who had recovered from COVID-19.

The chain couples TRBV27 to TRBJ1-6, with D hard to call. Germline CDR1 reads MNHEY; CDR2 reads SMNVEV (reference sequence). Deletions cut 5 bases from V and 7 bases from J, with 15 bases between. This CDR3 region has 15 residues. This chain's CDR3 is CASSHGVTVNSPLHF. CDR3 coding DNA: TGTGCCAGCAGTCATGGGGTCACGGTAAATTCACCCCTCCACTTT.

This clonotype was observed a few times. The J gene is TRBJ1-2, the V gene TRBV6-1; 9 nucleotides align to TRBD1. The germline CDR1 and CDR2 sequences are MNHNS and SASEGT. The J segment lost 5 bases and the V segment lost 6 bases, leaving 13 bases of the junction unmatched. The CDR3 has 16 amino acids. This CDR3 is CASRQTQTGGGYGYTF. For the CDR3, the DNA is TGTGCCAGCAGACAAACCCAGACAGGGGGAGGTTATGGCTACACCTTC.

This chain uses TRBV7-2 with TRBJ1-2, with D perhaps matching TRBD1 (5 bases). There are 17 residues in the CDR3. From germline, CDR1 is SGHTA and CDR2 FQGNSA. The ends were cut back, 1 base at V and 2 bases at J, with 17 bases in the middle. This chain's CDR3 is CASSLDTRPRANYGYTF. CDR3 DNA: TGTGCCAGCAGCTTAGATACGCGGCCCAGGGCCAACTATGGCTACACCTTC.